This T cell receptor beta chain derives from a study of cytomegalovirus exposure and HLA in healthy donors. From germline, CDR1 is LNHDA and CDR2 SQIVND (reference sequence). CDR3 length equals 13 residues. V lost 7 bases and J lost 8; bases outside the gene matches: 5. PCR was performed using 60 Vbeta and 13 Jbeta primers. TCRdb keeps only in-frame clones here, not all; method: immunoSEQ multiplex PCR. The repertoire has about 150,000 clones, more than 60% of them found once; the top ten carry about 13%. This clone has a handful of counts. This TCR was recovered from a man aged 35 to 55 in good health and CMV-seropositive. The chain carries TRBV19 and TRBJ1-2; 12 bases fit TRBD1. Input material: PBMCs. The CDR3 is CASMGQGAWGYTF. The DNA of the CDR3 is TGTGCCAGTATGGGACAGGGGGCGTGGGGCTACACCTTC. The full variable domain, with the rest looked up from reference TRBV19 and TRBJ1-2, is DGGITQSPKYLFRKEGQNVTLSCEQNLNHDAMYWYRQDPGQGLRLIYYSQIVNDFQKGDIAEGYSVSREKKESFPLTVTSAQKNPTAFYLCASMGQGAWGYTFGSGTRLTVV.